This TCR beta chain stems from a study of blood T cell repertoires in COVID-19. Overall study: The samples span acute and convalescent COVID-19 from the United States, Italy and Spain.

The V gene's germline CDR1 is LGHDT and CDR2 YNNKEL (reference sequence). V gave up 1 base and J gave up 0 bases, with 10 bases separating them. This CDR3 has 16 residues. This table comes from immunoSEQ multiplex PCR, and its TCRdb copy is limited to in-frame clones, with some not included. The sample has approximately 52,000 clones, roughly 90% seen once. Sample: peripheral blood. The chain uses TRBV3-1 (or the pseudogene TRBV3-2) and TRBJ1-3; no clear D gene. This TCR derives from a man in his sixties with acute or convalescent COVID-19. CDR3: CASSQVLGYSGNTIYF. The CDR3 bases are TGTGCCAGCAGCCAAGTCCTCGGTTACTCTGGAAACACCATATATTTT.